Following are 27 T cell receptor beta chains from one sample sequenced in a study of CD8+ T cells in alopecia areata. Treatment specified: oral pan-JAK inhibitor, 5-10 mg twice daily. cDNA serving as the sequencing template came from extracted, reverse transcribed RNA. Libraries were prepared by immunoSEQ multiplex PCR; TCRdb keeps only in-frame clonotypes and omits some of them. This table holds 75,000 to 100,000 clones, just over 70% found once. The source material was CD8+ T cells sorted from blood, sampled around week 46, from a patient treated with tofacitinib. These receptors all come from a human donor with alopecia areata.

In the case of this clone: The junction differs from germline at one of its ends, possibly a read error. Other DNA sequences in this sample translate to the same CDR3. CDR3 DNA: TGCAGCGTCGAAGAGGAATGGGAGCTGTTTTTT. It specifies CSVEEEWELFF. The chain carries TRBV29-1 and TRBJ2-2; D is ambiguous. The CDR3 is 11 amino acids. Per germline, CDR1 SQVTM and CDR2 ANQGSEA.

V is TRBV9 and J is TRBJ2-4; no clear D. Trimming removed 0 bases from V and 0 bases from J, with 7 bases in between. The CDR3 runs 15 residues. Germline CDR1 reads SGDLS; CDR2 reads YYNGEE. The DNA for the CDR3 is TGTGCCAGCAGCGTAGGTGGGGTAGCCAAAAACATTCAGTACTTC. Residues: CASSVGGVAKNIQYF.

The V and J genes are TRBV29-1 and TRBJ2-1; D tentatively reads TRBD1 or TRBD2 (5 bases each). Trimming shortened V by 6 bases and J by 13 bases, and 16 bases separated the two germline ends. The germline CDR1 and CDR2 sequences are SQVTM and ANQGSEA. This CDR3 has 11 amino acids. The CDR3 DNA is TGCAGCGTGGCTGAAGGGACGGGTCAGTTCTTC. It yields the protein CSVAEGTGQFF.

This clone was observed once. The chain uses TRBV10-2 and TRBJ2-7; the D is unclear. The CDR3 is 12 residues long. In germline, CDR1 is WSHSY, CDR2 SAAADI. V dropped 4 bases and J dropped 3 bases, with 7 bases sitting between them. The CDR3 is CASSGTNYEQYF. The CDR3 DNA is TGCGCCAGCAGTGGCACTAACTACGAGCAGTACTTC.

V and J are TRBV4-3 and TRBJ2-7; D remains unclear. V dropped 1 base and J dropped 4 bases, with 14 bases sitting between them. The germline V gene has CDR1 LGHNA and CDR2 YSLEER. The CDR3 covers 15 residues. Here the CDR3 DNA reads TGCGCCAGCAGCCAAGGTGGGAACGCCCGATACGAGCAGTACTTC. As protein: CASSQGGNARYEQYF.

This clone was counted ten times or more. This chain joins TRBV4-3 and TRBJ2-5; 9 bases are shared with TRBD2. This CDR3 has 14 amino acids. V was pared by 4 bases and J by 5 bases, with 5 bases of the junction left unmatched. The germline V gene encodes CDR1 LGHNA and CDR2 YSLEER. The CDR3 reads CASSRAGGRETQYF. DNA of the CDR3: TGCGCCAGCAGCCGAGCGGGGGGAAGGGAGACCCAGTACTTC.

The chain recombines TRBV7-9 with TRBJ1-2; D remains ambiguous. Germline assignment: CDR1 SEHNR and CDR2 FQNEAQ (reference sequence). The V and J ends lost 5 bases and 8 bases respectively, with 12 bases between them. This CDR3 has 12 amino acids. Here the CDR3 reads CASSPPGRGYTF. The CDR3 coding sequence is TGTGCCAGCAGCCCCCCGGGGAGAGGCTACACCTTC.

CDR3 DNA: TGTGCCAGCAGCCAGGGCGGGGAGGTGTCTGAAGCTTTCTTT. Protein: CASSQGGEVSEAFF. The chain carries TRBV7-9 and TRBJ1-1; possibly TRBD1 for D (5 bases). Trimming pared 5 bases from V and 6 bases from J, leaving 16 bases between. The CDR3 contains 14 residues. Germline lookup yields CDR1 SEHNR and CDR2 FQNEAQ (reference sequence).

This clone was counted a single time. CDR3 in amino acids: CASSLAGGPPDTQYF. CDR3 DNA sequence: TGTGCCAGCAGCTTAGCTGGGGGCCCTCCAGATACGCAGTATTTT. The chain couples TRBV7-9 to TRBJ2-3, with D possibly matching TRBD1 (6 bases). Trimming pared 0 bases from V and 4 bases from J, leaving 11 bases between. This CDR3 spans 15 amino acids. Per the germline V gene, CDR1 is SEHNR and CDR2 is FQNEAQ (reference sequence).

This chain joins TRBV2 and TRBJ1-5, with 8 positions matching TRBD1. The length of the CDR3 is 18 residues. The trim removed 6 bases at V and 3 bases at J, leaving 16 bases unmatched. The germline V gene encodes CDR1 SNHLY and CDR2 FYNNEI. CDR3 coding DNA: TGTGCCAGCAGATTAAACAGGGACAGGCCTGTGAACAATCAGCCCCAGCATTTT. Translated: CASRLNRDRPVNNQPQHF. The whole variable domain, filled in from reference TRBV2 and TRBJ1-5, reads EPEVTQTPSHQVTQMGQEVILRCVPISNHLYFYWYRQILGQKVEFLVSFYNNEISEKSEIFDDQFSVERPDGSNFTLKIRSTKLEDSAMYFCASRLNRDRPVNNQPQHFGDGTRLSIL.

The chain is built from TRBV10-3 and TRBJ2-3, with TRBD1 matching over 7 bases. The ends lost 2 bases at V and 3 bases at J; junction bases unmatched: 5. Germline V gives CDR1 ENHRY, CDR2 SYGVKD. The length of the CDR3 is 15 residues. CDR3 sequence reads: CAISEATGLTDTQYF. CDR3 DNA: TGTGCCATCAGTGAGGCGACAGGGTTGACAGATACGCAGTATTTT.

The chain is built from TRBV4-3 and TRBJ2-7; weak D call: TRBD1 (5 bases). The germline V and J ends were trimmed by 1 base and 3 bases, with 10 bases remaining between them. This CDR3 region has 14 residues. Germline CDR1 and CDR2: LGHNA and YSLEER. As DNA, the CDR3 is TGCGCCAGCAGCCAAGGCGAAGGGGACTACGAGCAGTACTTC. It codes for CASSQGEGDYEQYF.

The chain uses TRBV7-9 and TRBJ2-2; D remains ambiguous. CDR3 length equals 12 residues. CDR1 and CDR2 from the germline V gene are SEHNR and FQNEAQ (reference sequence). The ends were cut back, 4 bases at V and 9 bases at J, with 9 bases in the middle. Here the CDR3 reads CASSYRTWELFF. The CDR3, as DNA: TGTGCCAGCAGCTATCGGACGTGGGAGCTGTTTTTT.

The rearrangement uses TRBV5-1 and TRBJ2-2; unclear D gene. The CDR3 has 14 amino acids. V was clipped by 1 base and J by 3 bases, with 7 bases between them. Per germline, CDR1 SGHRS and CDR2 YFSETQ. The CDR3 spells CASSLFQHTGELFF. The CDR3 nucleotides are TGCGCCAGCAGCTTGTTTCAACACACCGGGGAGCTGTTTTTT. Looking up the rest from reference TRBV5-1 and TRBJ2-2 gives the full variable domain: KAGVTQTPRYLIKTRGQQVTLSCSPISGHRSVSWYQQTPGQGLQFLFEYFSETQRNKGNFPGRFSGRQFSNSRSEMNVSTLELGDSALYLCASSLFQHTGELFFGEGSRLTVL.

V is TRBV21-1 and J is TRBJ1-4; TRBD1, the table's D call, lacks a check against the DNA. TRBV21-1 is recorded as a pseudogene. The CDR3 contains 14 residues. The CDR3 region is CASSILGQEDRLFF. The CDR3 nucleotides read TGTGCCAGCAGCATACTCGGACAGGAGGATCGCCTGTTTTTT.

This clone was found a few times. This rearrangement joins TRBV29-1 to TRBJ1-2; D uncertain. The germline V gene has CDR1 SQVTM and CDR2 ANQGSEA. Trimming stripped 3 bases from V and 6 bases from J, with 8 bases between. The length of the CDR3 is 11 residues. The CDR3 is CSVERRDGYTF. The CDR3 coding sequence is TGCAGCGTTGAGCGAAGAGATGGCTACACCTTC.

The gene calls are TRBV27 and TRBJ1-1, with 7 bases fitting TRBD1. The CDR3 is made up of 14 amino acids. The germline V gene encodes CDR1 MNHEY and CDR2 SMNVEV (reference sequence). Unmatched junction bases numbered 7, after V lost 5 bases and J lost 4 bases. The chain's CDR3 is CASSPQGVSTEAFF. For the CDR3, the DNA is TGTGCCAGCAGTCCCCAGGGGGTAAGCACTGAAGCTTTCTTT.

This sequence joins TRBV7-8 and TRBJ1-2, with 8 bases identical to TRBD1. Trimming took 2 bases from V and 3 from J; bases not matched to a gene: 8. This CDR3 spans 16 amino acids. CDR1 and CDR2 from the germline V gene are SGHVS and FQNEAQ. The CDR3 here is CASSLRAGGQDYGYTF. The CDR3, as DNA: TGTGCCAGCAGCTTACGGGCAGGGGGCCAGGACTATGGCTACACCTTC.

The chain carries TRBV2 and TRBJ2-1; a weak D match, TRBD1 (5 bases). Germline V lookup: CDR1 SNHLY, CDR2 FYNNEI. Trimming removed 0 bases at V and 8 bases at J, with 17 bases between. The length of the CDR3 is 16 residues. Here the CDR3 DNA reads TGTGCCAGCAGTGAAGCGGGTGAAGGGGTTAGGGATGAGCAGTTCTTC. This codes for CASSEAGEGVRDEQFF. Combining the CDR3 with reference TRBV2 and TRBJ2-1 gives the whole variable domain EPEVTQTPSHQVTQMGQEVILRCVPISNHLYFYWYRQILGQKVEFLVSFYNNEISEKSEIFDDQFSVERPDGSNFTLKIRSTKLEDSAMYFCASSEAGEGVRDEQFFGPGTRLTVL.

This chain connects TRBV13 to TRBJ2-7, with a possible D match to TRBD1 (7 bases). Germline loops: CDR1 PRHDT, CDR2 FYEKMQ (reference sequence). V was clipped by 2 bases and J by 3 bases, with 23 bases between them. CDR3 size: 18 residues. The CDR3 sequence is CASSLWGDSWERNYEQYF. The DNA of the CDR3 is TGTGCCAGCAGCTTATGGGGGGACAGTTGGGAGCGAAACTACGAGCAGTACTTC.

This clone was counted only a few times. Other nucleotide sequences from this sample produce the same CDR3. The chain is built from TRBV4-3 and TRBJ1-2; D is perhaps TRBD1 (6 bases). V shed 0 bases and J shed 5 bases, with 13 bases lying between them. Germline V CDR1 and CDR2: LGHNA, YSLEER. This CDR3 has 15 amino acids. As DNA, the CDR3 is TGCGCCAGCAGCCAAGAAACAGGGACCGCTTATGGCTACACCTTC. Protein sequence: CASSQETGTAYGYTF.

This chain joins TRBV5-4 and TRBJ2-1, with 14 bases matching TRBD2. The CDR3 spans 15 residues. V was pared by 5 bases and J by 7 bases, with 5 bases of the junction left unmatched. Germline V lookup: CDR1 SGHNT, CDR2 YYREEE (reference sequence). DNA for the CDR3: TGTGCCAGCAGGACTAGCGGGGGGGCCCCAAATGAGCAGTTCTTC. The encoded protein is CASRTSGGAPNEQFF. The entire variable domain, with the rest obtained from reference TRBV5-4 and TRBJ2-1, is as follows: ETGVTQSPTHLIKTRGQQVTLRCSSQSGHNTVSWYQQALGQGPQFIFQYYREEENGRGNFPPRFSGLQFPNYSSELNVNALELDDSALYLCASRTSGGAPNEQFFGPGTRLTVL.

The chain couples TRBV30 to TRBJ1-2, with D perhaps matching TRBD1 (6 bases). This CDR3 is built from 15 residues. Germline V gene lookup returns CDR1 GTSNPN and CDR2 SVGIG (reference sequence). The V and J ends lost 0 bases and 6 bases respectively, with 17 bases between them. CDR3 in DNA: TGTGCCTGGAGTGTCTTTCAGGGGATAGAGGATGGCTACACCTTC. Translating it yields CAWSVFQGIEDGYTF.

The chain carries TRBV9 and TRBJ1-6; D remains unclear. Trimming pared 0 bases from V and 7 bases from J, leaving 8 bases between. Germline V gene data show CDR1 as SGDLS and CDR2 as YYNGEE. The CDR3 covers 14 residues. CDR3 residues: CASSVGTGNSPLHF. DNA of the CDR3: TGTGCCAGCAGCGTAGGGACTGGAAATTCACCCCTCCACTTT.

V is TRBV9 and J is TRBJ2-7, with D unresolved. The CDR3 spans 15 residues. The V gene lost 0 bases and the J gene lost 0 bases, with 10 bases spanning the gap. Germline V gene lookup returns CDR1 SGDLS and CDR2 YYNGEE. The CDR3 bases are TGTGCCAGCAGCGTAGGTCAAGGAAACTCCTACGAGCAGTACTTC. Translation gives CASSVGQGNSYEQYF.

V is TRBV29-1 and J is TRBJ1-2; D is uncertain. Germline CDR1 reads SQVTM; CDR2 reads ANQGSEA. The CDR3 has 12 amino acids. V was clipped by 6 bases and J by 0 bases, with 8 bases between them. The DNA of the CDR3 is TGCAGCGTCGCCGACACTAACTATGGCTACACCTTC. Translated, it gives CSVADTNYGYTF.

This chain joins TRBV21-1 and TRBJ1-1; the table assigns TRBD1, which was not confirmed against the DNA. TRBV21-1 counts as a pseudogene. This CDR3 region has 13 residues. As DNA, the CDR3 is TGTGCCAGCAGCAGACAGATGTTCACTGAAGCTTTCTTT. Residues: CASSRQMFTEAFF.